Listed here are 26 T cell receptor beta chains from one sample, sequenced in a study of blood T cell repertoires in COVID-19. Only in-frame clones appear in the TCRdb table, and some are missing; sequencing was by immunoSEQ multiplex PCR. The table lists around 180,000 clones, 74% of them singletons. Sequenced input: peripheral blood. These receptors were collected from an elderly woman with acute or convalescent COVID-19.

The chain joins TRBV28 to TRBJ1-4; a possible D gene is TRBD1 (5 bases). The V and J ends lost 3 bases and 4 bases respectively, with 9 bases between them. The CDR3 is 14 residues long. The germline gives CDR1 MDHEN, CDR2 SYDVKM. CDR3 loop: CASSFAGDNEKLFF. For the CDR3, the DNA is TGTGCCAGCAGTTTTGCGGGGGATAATGAAAAACTGTTTTTT.

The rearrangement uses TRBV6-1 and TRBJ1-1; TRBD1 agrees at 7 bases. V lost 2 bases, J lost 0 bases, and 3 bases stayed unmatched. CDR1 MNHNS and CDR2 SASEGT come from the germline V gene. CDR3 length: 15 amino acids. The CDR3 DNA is TGTGCCAGCAGTGAACAGGGGGGCATGAACACTGAAGCTTTCTTT. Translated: CASSEQGGMNTEAFF.

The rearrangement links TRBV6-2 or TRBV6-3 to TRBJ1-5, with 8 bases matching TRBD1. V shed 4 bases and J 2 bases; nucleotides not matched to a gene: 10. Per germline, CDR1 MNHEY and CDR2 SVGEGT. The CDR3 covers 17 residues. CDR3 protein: CASSSANRGSGNQPQHF. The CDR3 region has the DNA TGTGCCAGCAGTTCCGCGAACAGGGGGAGCGGCAATCAGCCCCAGCATTTT.

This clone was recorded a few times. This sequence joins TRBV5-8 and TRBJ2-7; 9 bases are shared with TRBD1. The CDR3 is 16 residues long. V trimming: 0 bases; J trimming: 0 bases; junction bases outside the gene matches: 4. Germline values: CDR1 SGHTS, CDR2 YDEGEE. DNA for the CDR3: TGTGCCAGCAGCTTGGTCACAGGGGGCATCTCCTACGAGCAGTACTTC. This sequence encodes CASSLVTGGISYEQYF. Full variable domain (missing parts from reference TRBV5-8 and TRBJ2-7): EAGVTQSPTHLIKTRGQQATLRCSPISGHTSVYWYQQALGLGLQFLLWYDEGEERNRGNFPPRFSGRQFPNYSSELNVNALELEDSALYLCASSLVTGGISYEQYFGPGTRLTVT.

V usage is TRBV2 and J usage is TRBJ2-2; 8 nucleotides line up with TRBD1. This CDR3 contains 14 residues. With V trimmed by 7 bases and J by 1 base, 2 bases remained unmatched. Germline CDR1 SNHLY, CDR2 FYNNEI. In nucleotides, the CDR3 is TGTGCCAGCACTGGGACAGGGAACACCGGGGAGCTGTTTTTT. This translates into CASTGTGNTGELFF.

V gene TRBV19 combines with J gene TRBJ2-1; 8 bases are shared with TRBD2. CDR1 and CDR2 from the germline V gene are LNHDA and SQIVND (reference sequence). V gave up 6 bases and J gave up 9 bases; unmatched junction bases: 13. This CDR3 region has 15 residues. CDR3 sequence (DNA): TGTGCCAGTAGCAACCCGGGAAAACGGGAGGGTGAGCAGTTCTTC. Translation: CASSNPGKREGEQFF.

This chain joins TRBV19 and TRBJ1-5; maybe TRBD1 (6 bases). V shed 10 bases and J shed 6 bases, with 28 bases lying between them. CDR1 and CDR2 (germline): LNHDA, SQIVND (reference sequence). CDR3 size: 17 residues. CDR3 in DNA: TGTGCCACCGTTAAACAGGGATCGGCTAGCCCTAGTCAGCCCCAGCATTTT. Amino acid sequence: CATVKQGSASPSQPQHF.

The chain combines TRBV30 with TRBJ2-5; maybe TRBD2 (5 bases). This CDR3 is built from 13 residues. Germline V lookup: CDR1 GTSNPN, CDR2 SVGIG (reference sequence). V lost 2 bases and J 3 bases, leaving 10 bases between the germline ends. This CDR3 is CAWSLVLEETQYF. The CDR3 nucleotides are TGTGCCTGGAGTCTCGTACTAGAAGAGACCCAGTACTTC. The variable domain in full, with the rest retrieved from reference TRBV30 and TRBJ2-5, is SQTIHQWPATLVQPVGSPLSLECTVEGTSNPNLYWYRQAAGRGLQLLFYSVGIGQISSEVPQNLSASRPQDRQFILSSKKLLLSDSGFYLCAWSLVLEETQYFGPGTRLLVL.

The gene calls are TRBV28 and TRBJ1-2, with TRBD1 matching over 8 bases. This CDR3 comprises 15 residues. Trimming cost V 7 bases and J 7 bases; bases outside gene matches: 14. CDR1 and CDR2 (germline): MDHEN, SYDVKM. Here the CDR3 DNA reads TGTGCCAGCACCCTGGGGGGACAGGCCGTTTTTGGCTACACCTTC. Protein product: CASTLGGQAVFGYTF.

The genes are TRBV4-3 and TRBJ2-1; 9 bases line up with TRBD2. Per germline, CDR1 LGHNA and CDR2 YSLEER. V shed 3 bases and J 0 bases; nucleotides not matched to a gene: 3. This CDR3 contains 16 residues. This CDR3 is CASSHTAGGSYNEQFF. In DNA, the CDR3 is TGCGCCAGCAGCCATACAGCGGGGGGCTCCTACAATGAGCAGTTCTTC.

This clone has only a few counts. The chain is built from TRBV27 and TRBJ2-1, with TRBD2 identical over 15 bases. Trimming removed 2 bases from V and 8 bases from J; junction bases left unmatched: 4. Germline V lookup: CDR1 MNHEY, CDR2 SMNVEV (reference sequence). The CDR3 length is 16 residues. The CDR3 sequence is CASSLGLAGGWDEQFF. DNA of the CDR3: TGTGCCAGCAGTTTAGGACTAGCGGGAGGGTGGGATGAGCAGTTCTTC.

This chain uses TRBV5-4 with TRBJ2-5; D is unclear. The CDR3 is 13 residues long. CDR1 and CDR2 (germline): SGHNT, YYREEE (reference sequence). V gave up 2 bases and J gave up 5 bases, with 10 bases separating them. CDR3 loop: CASSFLPRETQYF. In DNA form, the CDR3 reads TGTGCCAGCAGCTTCCTGCCTCGGGAGACCCAGTACTTC.

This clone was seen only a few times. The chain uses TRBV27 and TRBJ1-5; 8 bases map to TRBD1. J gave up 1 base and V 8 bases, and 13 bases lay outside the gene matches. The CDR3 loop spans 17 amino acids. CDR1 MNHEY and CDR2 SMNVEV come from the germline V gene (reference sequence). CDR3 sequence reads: CASRFTWTGTSNQPQHF. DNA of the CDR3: TGTGCCAGCCGATTTACCTGGACAGGGACCAGCAATCAGCCCCAGCATTTT.

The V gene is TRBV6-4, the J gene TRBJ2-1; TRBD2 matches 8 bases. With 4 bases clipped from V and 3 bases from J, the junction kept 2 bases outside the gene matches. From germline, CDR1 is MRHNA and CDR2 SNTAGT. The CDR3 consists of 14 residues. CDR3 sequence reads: CASSAGGNYNEQFF. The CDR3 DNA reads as TGTGCCAGCAGTGCGGGAGGGAACTACAATGAGCAGTTCTTC.

CDR3 nucleotides: TGTGCCAGCAGCTTAGTACATGGCTTACGAGGGGAGCAGTACTTC. It codes for CASSLVHGLRGEQYF. This sequence joins TRBV7-2 and TRBJ2-7, with TRBD2 as a possible D gene (5 bases). Trimming took 1 base from V and 7 from J, leaving 17 bases between them. This CDR3 spans 15 amino acids. Per germline, CDR1 SGHTA and CDR2 FQGNSA.

CDR3 nucleotides: TGTGCCAGCAGCAAAGATGGGCAGTCCCCGTTGGCCAGTGAGCAGTTCTTC. Translated: CASSKDGQSPLASEQFF. The chain recombines TRBV21-1 with TRBJ2-1; the table's D call TRBD1 went unverified against the DNA. TRBV21-1 is a documented pseudogene. CDR3 length: 17 residues.

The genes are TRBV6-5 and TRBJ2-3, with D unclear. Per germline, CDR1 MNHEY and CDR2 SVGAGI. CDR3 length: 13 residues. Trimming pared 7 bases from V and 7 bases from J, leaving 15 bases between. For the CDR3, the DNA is TGTGCCAGCACGAACACTGGAGCCCATACGCAGTATTTT. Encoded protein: CASTNTGAHTQYF.

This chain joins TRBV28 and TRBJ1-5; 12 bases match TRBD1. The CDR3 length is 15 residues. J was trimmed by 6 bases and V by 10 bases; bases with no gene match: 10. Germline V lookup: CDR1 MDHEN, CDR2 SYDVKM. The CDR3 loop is CATYGTGGSGQPQHF. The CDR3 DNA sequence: TGTGCCACTTACGGGACAGGGGGCTCCGGTCAGCCCCAGCATTTT.

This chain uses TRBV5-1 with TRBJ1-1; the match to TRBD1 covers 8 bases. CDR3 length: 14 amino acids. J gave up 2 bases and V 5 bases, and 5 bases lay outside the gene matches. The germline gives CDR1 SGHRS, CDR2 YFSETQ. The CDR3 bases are TGCGCCAGCAGTATGGACAGGGCAAACACTGAAGCTTTCTTT. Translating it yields CASSMDRANTEAFF.

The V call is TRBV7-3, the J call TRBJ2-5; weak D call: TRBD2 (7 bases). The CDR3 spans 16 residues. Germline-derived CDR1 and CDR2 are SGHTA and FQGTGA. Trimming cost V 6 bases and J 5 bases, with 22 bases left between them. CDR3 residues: CASSSKGGNVIETQYF. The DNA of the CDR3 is TGTGCCAGCAGTTCAAAGGGGGGGAATGTGATCGAGACCCAGTACTTC.

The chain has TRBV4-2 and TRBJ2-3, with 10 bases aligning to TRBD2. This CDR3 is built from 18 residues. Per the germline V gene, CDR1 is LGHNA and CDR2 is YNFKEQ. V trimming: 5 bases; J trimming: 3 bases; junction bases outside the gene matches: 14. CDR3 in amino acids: CASSAGEGLAGETDTQYF. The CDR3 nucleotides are TGTGCCAGCAGCGCAGGAGAAGGGCTAGCGGGAGAAACAGATACGCAGTATTTT.

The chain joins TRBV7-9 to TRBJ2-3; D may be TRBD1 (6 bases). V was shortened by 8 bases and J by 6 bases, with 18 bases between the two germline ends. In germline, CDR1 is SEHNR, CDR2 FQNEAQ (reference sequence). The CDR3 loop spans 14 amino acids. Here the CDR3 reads CASGPLSGVDTQYF. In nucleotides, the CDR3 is TGTGCCAGCGGTCCCCTCTCAGGGGTGGATACGCAGTATTTT.

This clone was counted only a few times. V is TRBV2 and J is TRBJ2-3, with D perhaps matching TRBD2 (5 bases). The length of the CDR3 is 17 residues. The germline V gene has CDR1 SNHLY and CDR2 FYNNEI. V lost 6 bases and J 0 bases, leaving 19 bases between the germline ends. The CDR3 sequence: CASSPAYAGPSTDTQYF. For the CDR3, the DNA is TGTGCCAGCAGCCCCGCGTACGCGGGCCCTAGCACAGATACGCAGTATTTT.

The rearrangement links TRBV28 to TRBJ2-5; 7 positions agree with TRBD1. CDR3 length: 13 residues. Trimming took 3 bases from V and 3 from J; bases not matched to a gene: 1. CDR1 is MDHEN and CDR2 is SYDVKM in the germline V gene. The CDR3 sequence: CASSFQGEETQYF. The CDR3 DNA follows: TGTGCCAGCAGTTTCCAGGGGGAAGAGACCCAGTACTTC.

The CDR3 loop reads CASSEAVFSYGYTF. The CDR3, as DNA: TGTGCCAGCAGTGAAGCCGTTTTTTCTTATGGCTACACCTTC. The chain is built from TRBV6-1 and TRBJ1-2; D not certain. V lost 0 bases to trimming and J lost 5 bases, with 10 bases between them. The length of the CDR3 is 14 residues. CDR1 and CDR2 (germline): MNHNS, SASEGT.

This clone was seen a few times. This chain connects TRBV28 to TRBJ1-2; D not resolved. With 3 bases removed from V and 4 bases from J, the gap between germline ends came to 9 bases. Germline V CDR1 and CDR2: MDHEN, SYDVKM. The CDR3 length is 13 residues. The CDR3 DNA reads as TGTGCCAGCAGTTTTGGAGGTTTCTATGGCTACACCTTC. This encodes CASSFGGFYGYTF.